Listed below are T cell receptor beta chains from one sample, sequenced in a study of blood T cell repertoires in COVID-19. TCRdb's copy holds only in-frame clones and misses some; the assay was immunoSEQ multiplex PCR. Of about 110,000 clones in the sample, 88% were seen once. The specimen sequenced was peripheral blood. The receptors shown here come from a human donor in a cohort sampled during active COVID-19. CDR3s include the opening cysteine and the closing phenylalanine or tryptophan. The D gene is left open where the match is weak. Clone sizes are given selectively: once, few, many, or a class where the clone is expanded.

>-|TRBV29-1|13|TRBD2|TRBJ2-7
CSAFSGIGYEQYF
TGCAGCGCCTTTAGCGGGATTGGCTACGAGCAGTACTTC
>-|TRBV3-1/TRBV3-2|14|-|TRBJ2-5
CASSPAGGMETQYF
TGTGCCAGCAGCCCCGCCGGCGGGATGGAGACCCAGTACTTC
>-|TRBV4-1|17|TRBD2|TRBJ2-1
CASSQGALAGAYNEQFF
TGCGCCAGCAGCCAAGGGGCTCTAGCGGGGGCCTACAATGAGCAGTTCTTC
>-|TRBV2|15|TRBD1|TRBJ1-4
CASSKLTGGNEKLFF
TGTGCCAGCAGCAAATTGACAGGGGGAAATGAAAAACTGTTTTTT
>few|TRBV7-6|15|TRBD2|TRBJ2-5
CASSPRLAGGETQYF
TGTGCCAGCAGCCCCAGACTAGCGGGAGGAGAGACCCAGTACTTC
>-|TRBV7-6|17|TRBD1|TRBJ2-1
CASSLWSGQLVDNEQFF
TGTGCCAGCAGCTTATGGTCGGGACAGTTGGTCGACAATGAGCAGTTCTTC
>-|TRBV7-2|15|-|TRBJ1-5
CASSLAGGGIQPQHF
TGTGCCAGCAGCTTAGCAGGGGGGGGGATTCAGCCCCAGCATTTT
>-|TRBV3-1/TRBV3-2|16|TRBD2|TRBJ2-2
CASSQSLAGATGELFF
TGTGCCAGCAGCCAAAGCCTAGCGGGTGCAACCGGGGAGCTGTTTTTT
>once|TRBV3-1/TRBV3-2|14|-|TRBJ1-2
CASSQGSQEDGYTF
TGTGCCAGCAGCCAAGGATCACAGGAAGATGGCTACACCTTC
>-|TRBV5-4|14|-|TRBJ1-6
CASSLIGGNSPLHF
TGTGCCAGCAGCTTGATCGGGGGTAATTCACCCCTCCACTTT
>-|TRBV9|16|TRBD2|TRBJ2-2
CASSVQAGGTYGELFF
TGTGCCAGCAGCGTCCAAGCGGGAGGGACCTATGGGGAGCTGTTTTTT
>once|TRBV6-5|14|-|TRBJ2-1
CASSPASGYNEQFF
TGTGCCAGCAGTCCCGCGTCAGGCTACAATGAGCAGTTCTTC
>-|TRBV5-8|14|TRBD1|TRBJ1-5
CASSPTGANQPQHF
TGTGCCAGCAGCCCGACAGGGGCAAATCAGCCCCAGCATTTT
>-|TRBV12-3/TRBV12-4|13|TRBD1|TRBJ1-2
CALWDRDGYGYTF
TGTGCCCTGTGGGACAGGGATGGCTATGGCTACACCTTC
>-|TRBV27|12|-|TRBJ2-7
CGVRGASYEQYF
TGTGGCGTTCGGGGGGCTAGCTACGAGCAGTACTTC
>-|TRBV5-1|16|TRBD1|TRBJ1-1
CASSLGQGAMNTEAFF
TGCGCCAGCAGCCTCGGACAGGGTGCTATGAACACTGAAGCTTTCTTT
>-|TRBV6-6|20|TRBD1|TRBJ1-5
CASSRIQGTGTLMGNQPQHF
TGTGCCAGCAGTCGGATCCAGGGGACAGGGACTTTGATGGGCAATCAGCCCCAGCATTTT
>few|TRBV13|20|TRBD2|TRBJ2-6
CASSSTSTSGTRSGANVLTF
TGTGCCAGCAGCTCAACTTCGACTAGCGGGACCCGCTCTGGGGCCAACGTCCTGACTTTC
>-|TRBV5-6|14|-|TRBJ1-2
CASSLRGFNYGYTF
TGTGCCAGCAGCTTGAGGGGTTTTAACTATGGCTACACCTTC
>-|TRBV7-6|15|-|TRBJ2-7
CASSLGSGASYEQYF
TGTGCCAGCAGCTTAGGTAGCGGAGCTTCCTACGAGCAGTACTTC
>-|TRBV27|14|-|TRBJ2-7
CASSLRAEGNEQYF
TGTGCCAGCAGTTTAAGGGCGGAGGGGAACGAGCAGTACTTC
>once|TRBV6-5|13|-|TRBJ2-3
CASSGVHTDTQYF
TGTGCCAGCTCGGGGGTACACACAGATACGCAGTATTTT
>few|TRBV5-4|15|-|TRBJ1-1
CASSSSPAGGTEAFF
TGTGCCAGCAGCTCCAGCCCCGCCGGCGGCACTGAAGCTTTCTTT
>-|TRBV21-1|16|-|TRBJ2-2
CASSNSSLAFTGELFF
TGTGCCAGCAGCAATTCTTCCCTAGCGTTCACCGGGGAGCTGTTTTTT
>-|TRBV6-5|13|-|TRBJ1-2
CASSTGNSYGYTF
TGTGCCAGCAGTACAGGGAACAGCTATGGCTACACCTTC